This T cell receptor (beta chain) comes out of a study of blood T cell repertoires in COVID-19. Overall study context: Samples of COVID-19 (acute and convalescent) were obtained from the United States, Italy and Spain. PBMCs, B-cell-depleted T cells, or T cells were the source of the cDNA or gDNA that made up the material.

Seattle patients were enrolled while actively infected and followed longitudinally. Germline loops: CDR1 MNHEY, CDR2 SVGEGT. Trimming left V 2 bases short and J 0 bases short, with 14 bases between. The CDR3 contains 17 residues. The repertoire was sequenced with immunoSEQ multiplex PCR; TCRdb's copy has only in-frame clones and lacks some. The sample has roughly 210,000 clones; 80% to 85% are singletons. The chain carries TRBV6-2 or TRBV6-3 and TRBJ1-3; D is ambiguous. The source material was peripheral blood. The receptor's source is a woman over 75 with COVID-19, enrolled during active disease. CDR3 in DNA: TGTGCCAGCAGTTACAGTTCGGGAGGGCTCTCTGGAAACACCATATATTTT. The encoded protein is CASSYSSGGLSGNTIYF.